Described below is a single T cell receptor (beta chain) sequence and its context. Profiling relied on immunoSEQ multiplex PCR, and the TCRdb table lists in-frame clones only, not all of them. There are roughly 250,000 clones in the sample; around nine tenths occur only once, and 2.5% to 3.5% lies in the top ten. The data were taken from a study of blood T cell repertoires in COVID-19. Overall study context: The cDNA or gDNA used as material had been derived from T cells, B-cell-depleted T cells, or PBMCs.

CDR1 and CDR2 from the germline V gene are SGHKS and YYEKEE (reference sequence). This CDR3 has 14 amino acids. Trimming cost V 0 bases and J 3 bases, with 10 bases left between them. Donors were grouped by their self-reported clinical history. The sample comprised PBMCs or T cells enriched from blood (not recorded which). The chain couples TRBV5-5 to TRBJ2-7, with D tentatively TRBD1 (7 bases). This TCR came from a woman aged 40 to 49 who had been exposed to COVID-19. The CDR3 DNA is TGTGCCAGCAGCTTGGTTCAGGGGGGCTACGAGCAGTACTTC. Protein: CASSLVQGGYEQYF.